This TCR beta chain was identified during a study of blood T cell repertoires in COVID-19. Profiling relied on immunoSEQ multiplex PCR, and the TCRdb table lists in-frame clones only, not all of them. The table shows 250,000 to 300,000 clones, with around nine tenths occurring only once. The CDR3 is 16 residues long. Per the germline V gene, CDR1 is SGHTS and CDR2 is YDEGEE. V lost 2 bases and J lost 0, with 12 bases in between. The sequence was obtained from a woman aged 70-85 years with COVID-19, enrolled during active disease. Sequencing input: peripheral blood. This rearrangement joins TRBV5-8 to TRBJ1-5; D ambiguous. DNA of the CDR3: TGTGCCAGCAGCTTACGGGGTGACTATAGCAATCAGCCCCAGCATTTT. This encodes CASSLRGDYSNQPQHF. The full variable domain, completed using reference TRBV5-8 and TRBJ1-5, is EAGVTQSPTHLIKTRGQQATLRCSPISGHTSVYWYQQALGLGLQFLLWYDEGEERNRGNFPPRFSGRQFPNYSSELNVNALELEDSALYLCASSLRGDYSNQPQHFGDGTRLSIL.